This T cell receptor beta chain derives from a study of cytomegalovirus exposure and HLA in healthy donors. The primer mix had 60 Vbeta and 13 Jbeta primers. The assay was immunoSEQ multiplex PCR, and TCRdb's table has in-frame clones only and misses some. The sample comprises about 190,000 clones, about 80% of which are singletons, and about 1.1% rests with the top ten. Sequencing input: PBMCs. This TCR was recovered from a woman in her thirties or forties in good health and CMV-seronegative.

The CDR3 sequence is CASGDDRVSNQPQHF. The CDR3 nucleotides are TGTGCCAGCGGAGATGACAGGGTTAGCAATCAGCCCCAGCATTTT. The chain joins TRBV6-1 to TRBJ1-5; TRBD1 matches 7 bases. V was pared by 8 bases and J by 0 bases, with 7 bases of the junction left unmatched. Germline assignment: CDR1 MNHNS and CDR2 SASEGT. The CDR3 is made up of 15 amino acids.